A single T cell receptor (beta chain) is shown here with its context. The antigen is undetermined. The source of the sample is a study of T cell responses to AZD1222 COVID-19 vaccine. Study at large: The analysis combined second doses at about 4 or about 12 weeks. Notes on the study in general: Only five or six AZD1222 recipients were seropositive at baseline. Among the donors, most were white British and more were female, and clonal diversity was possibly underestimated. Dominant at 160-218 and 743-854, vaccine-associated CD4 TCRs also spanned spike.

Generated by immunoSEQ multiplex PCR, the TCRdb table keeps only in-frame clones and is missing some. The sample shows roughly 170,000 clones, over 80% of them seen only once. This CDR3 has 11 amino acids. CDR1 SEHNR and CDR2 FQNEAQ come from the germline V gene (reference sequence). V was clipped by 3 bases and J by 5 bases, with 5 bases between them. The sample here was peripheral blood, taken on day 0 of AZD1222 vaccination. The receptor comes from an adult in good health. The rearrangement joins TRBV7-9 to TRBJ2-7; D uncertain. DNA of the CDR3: TGTGCCAGCAGCTTCCCCGACGAGCAGTACTTC. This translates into CASSFPDEQYF. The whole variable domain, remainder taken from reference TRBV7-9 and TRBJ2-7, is DTGVSQNPRHKITKRGQNVTFRCDPISEHNRLYWYRQTLGQGPEFLTYFQNEAQLEKSRLLSDRFSAERPKGSFSTLEIQRTEQGDSAMYLCASSFPDEQYFGPGTRLTVT.